The rows below give T cell receptor beta chains drawn from one sample of a study of Graves' ophthalmopathy and Graves' hyperthyroidism. In TCRdb, the multiplex PCR reads were re-called with MiXCR into one record per CDR3 protein. The sample records hundreds of thousands of distinct CDR3 sequences, 40% being singletons. Input material: peripheral blood. Receptor source: an adult man with Graves' ophthalmopathy. Both conserved end residues are part of each CDR3. A D gene is named only where the DNA matches it firmly. Clone sizes are given selectively: once, few, many, or a class where the clone is expanded.

clone_size: once
j_call: TRBJ2-5
d_call: -
v_call: TRBV10-3
cdr3_aa: CAVSGSTELETQYF
cdr3_nt: TGTGCCGTCTCAGGTTCGACAGAGTTAGAGACCCAGTACTTC

clone_size: -
j_call: TRBJ2-5
d_call: TRBD2
v_call: TRBV5-1
cdr3_aa: CASSPRTSDQETQYF
cdr3_nt: TGCGCCAGCAGCCCACGGACTAGCGACCAGGAGACCCAGTACTTC

clone_size: few
j_call: TRBJ1-2
d_call: -
v_call: TRBV5-8
cdr3_aa: CASTSRGRTANYGYTF
cdr3_nt: TGTGCCAGCACGTCCCGGGGGAGGACTGCTAACTATGGCTACACCTTC

clone_size: few
j_call: TRBJ2-5
d_call: TRBD2
v_call: TRBV7-2
cdr3_aa: CASSLVSGGLQETQYF
cdr3_nt: TGTGCCAGCAGCTTAGTTAGCGGGGGACTACAAGAGACCCAGTACTTC

clone_size: many
j_call: TRBJ2-5
d_call: -
v_call: TRBV2
cdr3_aa: CASSVQETQYF
cdr3_nt: TGTGCCAGCAGTGTCCAAGAGACCCAGTACTTC

clone_size: many
j_call: TRBJ1-5
d_call: TRBD1
v_call: TRBV19
cdr3_aa: CASSTGQGGNQPQHF
cdr3_nt: TGTGCCAGCAGCACCGGACAGGGCGGCAATCAGCCCCAGCATTTT

clone_size: -
j_call: TRBJ1-1
d_call: TRBD1
v_call: TRBV11-2
cdr3_aa: CASSSGQGLVGTEAFF
cdr3_nt: TGTGCCAGCAGCTCGGGACAGGGCCTTGTCGGCACTGAAGCTTTCTTT

clone_size: -
j_call: TRBJ1-2
d_call: -
v_call: TRBV29-1
cdr3_aa: CSVSGGRYTF
cdr3_nt: TGCAGCGTTAGTGGGGGGCGCTACACCTTC

clone_size: -
j_call: TRBJ2-5
d_call: TRBD1
v_call: TRBV19
cdr3_aa: CATRRGLGETQYF
cdr3_nt: TGTGCCACCCGCAGGGGGCTCGGAGAGACCCAGTACTTC

clone_size: -
j_call: TRBJ2-2
d_call: -
v_call: TRBV25-1
cdr3_aa: CASSRDLDTGELFF
cdr3_nt: TGTGCCAGCAGCCGGGACCTGGACACCGGGGAGCTGTTTTTT

clone_size: -
j_call: TRBJ2-7
d_call: TRBD1
v_call: TRBV5-1
cdr3_aa: CASSSRTGATYEQYF
cdr3_nt: TGCGCCAGCAGCTCAAGGACAGGGGCGACCTACGAGCAGTACTTC

clone_size: -
j_call: TRBJ2-5
d_call: -
v_call: TRBV7-9
cdr3_aa: CASSFYAGETQYF
cdr3_nt: TGTGCCAGCAGCTTCTATGCAGGGGAGACCCAGTACTTC

clone_size: few
j_call: TRBJ2-7
d_call: -
v_call: TRBV11-3
cdr3_aa: CASSDLGSFEQYF
cdr3_nt: TGTGCCAGTTCGGACCTAGGTTCCTTTGAGCAGTACTTC

clone_size: many
j_call: TRBJ1-5
d_call: -
v_call: TRBV24-1
cdr3_aa: CASSQEAGTAQPQHF
cdr3_nt: TGTGCCAGCAGCCAAGAGGCGGGGACCGCTCAGCCCCAGCATTTT

clone_size: few
j_call: TRBJ2-2
d_call: -
v_call: TRBV7-3
cdr3_aa: CASSFGTDFFSGELFF
cdr3_nt: TGTGCCAGCAGCTTCGGGACCGACTTTTTCTCCGGGGAGCTGTTTTTT

clone_size: -
j_call: TRBJ1-4
d_call: -
v_call: TRBV10-3
cdr3_aa: CAISESVGTNEKLFF
cdr3_nt: TGTGCCATCAGTGAGTCTGTGGGAACTAATGAAAAACTGTTTTTT

clone_size: -
j_call: TRBJ1-2
d_call: -
v_call: TRBV10-3
cdr3_aa: CAISGAGQGGYTF
cdr3_nt: TGTGCCATCAGTGGGGCTGGGCAGGGGGGCTACACCTTC

clone_size: -
j_call: TRBJ2-6
d_call: TRBD2
v_call: TRBV7-9
cdr3_aa: CASSYPPIAGGRSGANVLTF
cdr3_nt: TGTGCCAGCAGCTACCCTCCTATAGCGGGGGGGCGCTCTGGGGCCAACGTCCTGACTTTC

clone_size: -
j_call: TRBJ2-5
d_call: -
v_call: TRBV5-4
cdr3_aa: CASSADRTQYF
cdr3_nt: TGTGCCAGCAGCGCTGACAGGACCCAGTACTTC

clone_size: many
j_call: TRBJ1-1
d_call: -
v_call: TRBV7-2
cdr3_aa: CASSNPKIEAFF
cdr3_nt: TGTGCCAGCAGCAATCCGAAGATAGAAGCTTTCTTT

clone_size: -
j_call: TRBJ1-5
d_call: -
v_call: TRBV19
cdr3_aa: CASSIVLRGSNQPQHF
cdr3_nt: TGTGCCAGTAGTATAGTCTTACGAGGGAGCAATCAGCCCCAGCATTTT

clone_size: once
j_call: TRBJ1-5
d_call: -
v_call: TRBV2
cdr3_aa: CASSFRRDLNQPQHF
cdr3_nt: TGTGCCAGCAGTTTTCGGCGGGATCTCAATCAGCCCCAGCATTTT

clone_size: -
j_call: TRBJ1-2
d_call: -
v_call: TRBV6-1
cdr3_aa: CASRRQDLGEGLPPYGYTF
cdr3_nt: TGTGCCAGCAGACGCCAAGACCTCGGGGAGGGGCTTCCCCCGTATGGCTACACCTTC

clone_size: -
j_call: TRBJ1-1
d_call: -
v_call: TRBV6-5
cdr3_aa: CASSYLGAEAFF
cdr3_nt: TGTGCCAGCAGTTACCTGGGGGCTGAAGCTTTCTTT

clone_size: -
j_call: TRBJ1-6
d_call: TRBD1
v_call: TRBV11-3
cdr3_aa: CASSLRDRPGRRVNSPLHF
cdr3_nt: TGTGCCAGCAGCCTCAGGGACAGACCCGGCCGAAGAGTAAATTCACCCCTCCACTTT

clone_size: -
j_call: TRBJ2-1
d_call: -
v_call: TRBV15
cdr3_aa: CATSRDLGQGFGQFF
cdr3_nt: TGTGCCACCAGCAGAGACCTCGGGCAGGGGTTCGGGCAGTTCTTC

clone_size: -
j_call: TRBJ1-2
d_call: -
v_call: TRBV25-1
cdr3_aa: CASSKRDTYGYTF
cdr3_nt: TGTGCCAGCAGCAAGAGGGACACATATGGCTACACCTTC

clone_size: -
j_call: TRBJ2-7
d_call: -
v_call: TRBV20-1
cdr3_aa: CSARDHGRVLTYEQYF
cdr3_nt: TGCAGTGCTAGAGATCATGGAAGAGTCTTAACCTACGAGCAGTACTTC

clone_size: few
j_call: TRBJ1-6
d_call: TRBD1
v_call: TRBV20-1
cdr3_aa: CSAISGTVNSPLHF
cdr3_nt: TGCAGTGCCATTTCCGGGACAGTGAATTCACCCCTCCACTTT

clone_size: many
j_call: TRBJ2-5
d_call: -
v_call: TRBV7-9
cdr3_aa: CASSGTRETQETQYF
cdr3_nt: TGTGCCAGCAGCGGTACTAGGGAAACCCAAGAGACCCAGTACTTC

clone_size: -
j_call: TRBJ2-5
d_call: TRBD2
v_call: TRBV25-1
cdr3_aa: CASSERREGLQETQYF
cdr3_nt: TGTGCCAGCAGTGAACGGCGGGAGGGCCTCCAAGAGACCCAGTACTTC

clone_size: -
j_call: TRBJ2-5
d_call: -
v_call: TRBV12-3/TRBV12-4
cdr3_aa: CASKADSQETQYF
cdr3_nt: TGTGCCAGCAAGGCGGATTCCCAAGAGACCCAGTACTTC

clone_size: -
j_call: TRBJ2-7
d_call: TRBD1
v_call: TRBV7-3
cdr3_aa: CASSGTTGDTSYEQYF
cdr3_nt: TGTGCCAGCAGCGGTACGACAGGGGATACGTCCTACGAGCAGTACTTC

clone_size: few
j_call: TRBJ1-5
d_call: -
v_call: TRBV3-1
cdr3_aa: CASSQGRDQPQHF
cdr3_nt: TGTGCCAGCAGCCAAGGGCGAGATCAGCCCCAGCATTTT

clone_size: -
j_call: TRBJ1-2
d_call: -
v_call: TRBV2
cdr3_aa: CASSFESFADNYGYTF
cdr3_nt: TGTGCCAGCAGTTTTGAGTCCTTTGCAGATAACTATGGCTACACCTTC

clone_size: many
j_call: TRBJ2-5
d_call: -
v_call: TRBV25-1
cdr3_aa: CASSEFRGEETQYF
cdr3_nt: TGTGCCAGCAGTGAATTCAGAGGGGAAGAGACCCAGTACTTC

clone_size: many
j_call: TRBJ2-5
d_call: -
v_call: TRBV15
cdr3_aa: CATSGNVQETQYF
cdr3_nt: TGTGCCACCAGCGGAAACGTTCAAGAGACCCAGTACTTC

clone_size: many
j_call: TRBJ1-2
d_call: -
v_call: TRBV15
cdr3_aa: CATSRGMSDGYTF
cdr3_nt: TGTGCCACCAGCCGAGGGATGTCGGATGGCTACACCTTC

clone_size: -
j_call: TRBJ2-5
d_call: -
v_call: TRBV11-1
cdr3_aa: CASSPRGGAYQETQYF
cdr3_nt: TGTGCCAGCAGCCCAAGGGGGGGGGCCTACCAAGAGACCCAGTACTTC

clone_size: -
j_call: TRBJ2-5
d_call: TRBD1
v_call: TRBV7-2
cdr3_aa: CASSLGTAGTTGTQYF
cdr3_nt: TGTGCCAGCAGCTTGGGGACAGCCGGGACCACCGGGACCCAGTACTTC

clone_size: many
j_call: TRBJ1-6
d_call: -
v_call: TRBV10-1
cdr3_aa: CASSVSGGSPLHF
cdr3_nt: TGCGCCAGCAGTGTCAGCGGTGGTTCACCCCTCCACTTT

clone_size: -
j_call: TRBJ2-2
d_call: -
v_call: TRBV7-3
cdr3_aa: CASSPLADPHTGELFF
cdr3_nt: TGTGCCAGCAGCCCCCTCGCAGACCCACACACCGGGGAGCTGTTTTTT

clone_size: -
j_call: TRBJ2-3
d_call: -
v_call: TRBV2
cdr3_aa: CASSKPGPLGDTQYF
cdr3_nt: TGTGCCAGCAGTAAACCGGGACCGCTGGGAGATACGCAGTATTTT